The rows below give T cell receptor beta chains drawn from one sample of a study of CXCR3-negative and CXCR3-positive naive CD8 T cells. TCRdb reprocessed the 5' RACE reads and keeps a single row for each CDR3 protein, giving no DNA. The sample has over 100,000 distinct CDR3 sequences, and its top ten clones hold 0.25% to 0.35%. The source material was naive CXCR3- CD8+ T cells from blood. These receptor sequences come from a human donor in good health. Some clones in this sample may be carry-over from other donors' samples. Each CDR3 is given with its conserved first and last residue. The order of the fields is V gene, J gene, CDR3 protein.

v_call: TRBV7-8
j_call: TRBJ2-2
cdr3_aa: CASRGGPNTGELFF

v_call: TRBV29-1
j_call: TRBJ2-7
cdr3_aa: CSVRTGGHEQYF

v_call: TRBV19
j_call: TRBJ2-1
cdr3_aa: CASSRDRSSYNEQFF

v_call: TRBV29-1
j_call: TRBJ2-7
cdr3_aa: CSVVGQDTRSPYEQYF

v_call: TRBV7-3
j_call: TRBJ1-5
cdr3_aa: CASKIQPEYRIQPQHF

v_call: TRBV10-1
j_call: TRBJ1-1
cdr3_aa: CASSDTGPLVGTEAFF

v_call: TRBV27
j_call: TRBJ1-1
cdr3_aa: CASRTNTEAFF

v_call: TRBV6-5
j_call: TRBJ1-5
cdr3_aa: CASRSTIGANNQPQHF

v_call: TRBV4-3
j_call: TRBJ2-1
cdr3_aa: CASSQGAWDEQFF

v_call: TRBV11-2
j_call: TRBJ2-1
cdr3_aa: CASSLDPSGRYNEQFF

v_call: TRBV28
j_call: TRBJ2-5
cdr3_aa: CASSPTTGSVEETQYF

v_call: TRBV20-1
j_call: TRBJ2-1
cdr3_aa: CSARDRVGVDEQFF

v_call: TRBV29-1
j_call: TRBJ2-7
cdr3_aa: CSVAGTAGEQYF

v_call: TRBV4-2
j_call: TRBJ2-3
cdr3_aa: CASSQDFRGADTQYF

v_call: TRBV2
j_call: TRBJ2-3
cdr3_aa: CASSELVSTDTQYF

v_call: TRBV12-3/TRBV12-4
j_call: TRBJ2-1
cdr3_aa: CASSKGLAPNEQFF

v_call: TRBV20-1
j_call: TRBJ2-2
cdr3_aa: CSARDHAGQASANTGELFF

v_call: TRBV28
j_call: TRBJ2-1
cdr3_aa: CASRPRTGLDEQFF

v_call: TRBV29-1
j_call: TRBJ2-2
cdr3_aa: CSVEDLAGGKSGELFF

v_call: TRBV29-1
j_call: TRBJ2-1
cdr3_aa: CSVEEAGFNEQFF

v_call: TRBV29-1
j_call: TRBJ2-2
cdr3_aa: CSGETGNTGELFF

v_call: TRBV29-1
j_call: TRBJ2-5
cdr3_aa: CSVGARTEQETQYF

v_call: TRBV11-2
j_call: TRBJ2-5
cdr3_aa: CASSSTLGQGETQYF

v_call: TRBV12-3/TRBV12-4
j_call: TRBJ2-3
cdr3_aa: CASSLGGGYTDTQYF

v_call: TRBV5-1
j_call: TRBJ2-7
cdr3_aa: CASSLVLATTYEQYF

v_call: TRBV19
j_call: TRBJ2-7
cdr3_aa: CASSVPGGIYEQYF

v_call: TRBV28
j_call: TRBJ1-2
cdr3_aa: CASRSPGTNYGYTF

v_call: TRBV20-1
j_call: TRBJ2-4
cdr3_aa: CSARTREGGKNIQYF

v_call: TRBV4-1
j_call: TRBJ1-5
cdr3_aa: CASSQERGGNQPQHF